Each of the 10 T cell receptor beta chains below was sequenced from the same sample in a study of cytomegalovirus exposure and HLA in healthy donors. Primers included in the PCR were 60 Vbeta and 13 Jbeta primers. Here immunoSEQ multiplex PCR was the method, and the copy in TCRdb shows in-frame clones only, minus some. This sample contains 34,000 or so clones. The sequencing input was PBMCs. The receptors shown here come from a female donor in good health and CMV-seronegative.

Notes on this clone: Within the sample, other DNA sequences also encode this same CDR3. CDR3 protein: CASSYGDRNTEAFF. In nucleotides, the CDR3 is TGTGCCAGCAGTTATGGGGACAGGAACACTGAAGCTTTCTTT. The J gene is TRBJ1-1, the V gene TRBV6-6; TRBD1 matches at 7 bases. V lost 3 bases to trimming and J lost 1 base; unmatched junction nucleotides: 2. Looked up from germline, CDR1 is MNHNY and CDR2 is SVGAGI (reference sequence). The CDR3 length is 14 residues.

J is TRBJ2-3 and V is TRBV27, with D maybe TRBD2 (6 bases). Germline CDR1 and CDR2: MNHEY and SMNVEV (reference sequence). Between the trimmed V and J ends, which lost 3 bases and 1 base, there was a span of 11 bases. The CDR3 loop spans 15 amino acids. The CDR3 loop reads CASSFTGVGTDTQYF. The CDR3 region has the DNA TGTGCCAGCAGTTTTACGGGGGTTGGCACAGATACGCAGTATTTT.

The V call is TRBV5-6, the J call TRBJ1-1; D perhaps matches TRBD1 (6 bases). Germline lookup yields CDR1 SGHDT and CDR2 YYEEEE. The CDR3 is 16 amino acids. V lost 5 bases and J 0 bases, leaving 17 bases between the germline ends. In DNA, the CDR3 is TGTGCCAGCAGAAGGACAGAGTTCTATCTGAACACTGAAGCTTTCTTT. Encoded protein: CASRRTEFYLNTEAFF.

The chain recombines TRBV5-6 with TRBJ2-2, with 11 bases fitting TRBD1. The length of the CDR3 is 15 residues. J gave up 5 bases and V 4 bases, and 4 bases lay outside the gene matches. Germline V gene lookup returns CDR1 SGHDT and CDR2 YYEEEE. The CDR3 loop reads CASSLGTGGTGELFF. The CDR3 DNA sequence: TGTGCCAGCAGCCTTGGGACAGGGGGTACCGGGGAGCTGTTTTTT.

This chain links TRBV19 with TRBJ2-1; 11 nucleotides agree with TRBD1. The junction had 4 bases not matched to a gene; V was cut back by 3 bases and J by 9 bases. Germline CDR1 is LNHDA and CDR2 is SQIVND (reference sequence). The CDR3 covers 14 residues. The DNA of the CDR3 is TGTGCCAGTAGTATGGGACAGGGGGTAGGTGAGCAGTTCTTC. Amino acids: CASSMGQGVGEQFF.

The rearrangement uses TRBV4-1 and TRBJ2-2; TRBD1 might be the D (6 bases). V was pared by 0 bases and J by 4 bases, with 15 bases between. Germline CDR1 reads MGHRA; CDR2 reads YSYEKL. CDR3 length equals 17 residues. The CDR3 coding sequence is TGCGCCAGCAGCCAAGACCGTCGGACAGTCCCCACCGGGGAGCTGTTTTTT. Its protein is CASSQDRRTVPTGELFF.

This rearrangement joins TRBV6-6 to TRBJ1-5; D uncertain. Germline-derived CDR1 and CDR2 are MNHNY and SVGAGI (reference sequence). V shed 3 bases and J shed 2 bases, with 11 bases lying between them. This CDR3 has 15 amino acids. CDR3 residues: CASSYVGAGNQPQHF. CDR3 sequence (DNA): TGTGCCAGCAGTTATGTAGGTGCGGGCAATCAGCCCCAGCATTTT.

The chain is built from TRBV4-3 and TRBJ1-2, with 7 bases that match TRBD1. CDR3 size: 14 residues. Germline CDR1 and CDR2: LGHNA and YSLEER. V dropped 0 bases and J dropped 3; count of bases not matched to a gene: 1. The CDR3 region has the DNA TGCGCCAGCAGCCAAGACGGGACAGACTATGGCTACACCTTC. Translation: CASSQDGTDYGYTF.

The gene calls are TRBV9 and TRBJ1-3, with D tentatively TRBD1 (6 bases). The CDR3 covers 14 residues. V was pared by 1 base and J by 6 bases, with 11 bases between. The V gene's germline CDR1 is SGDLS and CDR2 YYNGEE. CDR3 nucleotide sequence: TGTGCCAGCAGCGTAACAGGGACAAAAAACACCATATATTTT. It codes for CASSVTGTKNTIYF. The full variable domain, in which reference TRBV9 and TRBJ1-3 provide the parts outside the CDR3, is DSGVTQTPKHLITATGQRVTLRCSPRSGDLSVYWYQQSLDQGLQFLIQYYNGEERAKGNILERFSAQQFPDLHSELNLSSLELGDSALYFCASSVTGTKNTIYFGEGSWLTVV.

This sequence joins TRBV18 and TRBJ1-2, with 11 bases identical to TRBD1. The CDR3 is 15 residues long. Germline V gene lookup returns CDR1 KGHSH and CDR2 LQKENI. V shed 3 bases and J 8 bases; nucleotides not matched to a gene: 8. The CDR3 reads CASSPGDRGAEGYTF. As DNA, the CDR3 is TGTGCCAGCTCACCCGGGGACAGGGGGGCGGAGGGCTACACCTTC.